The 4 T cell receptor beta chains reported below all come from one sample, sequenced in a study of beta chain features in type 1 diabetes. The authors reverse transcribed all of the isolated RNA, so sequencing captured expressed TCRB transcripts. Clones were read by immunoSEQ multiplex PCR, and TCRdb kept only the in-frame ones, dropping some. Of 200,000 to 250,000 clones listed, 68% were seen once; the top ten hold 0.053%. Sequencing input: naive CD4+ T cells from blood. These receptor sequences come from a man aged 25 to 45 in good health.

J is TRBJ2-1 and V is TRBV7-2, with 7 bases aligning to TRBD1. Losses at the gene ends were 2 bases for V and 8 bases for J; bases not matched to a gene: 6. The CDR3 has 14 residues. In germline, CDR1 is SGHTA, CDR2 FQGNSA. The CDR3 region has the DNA TGTGCCAGCAGCTTACCCACAGGGGTCTATGAGCAGTTCTTC. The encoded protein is CASSLPTGVYEQFF.

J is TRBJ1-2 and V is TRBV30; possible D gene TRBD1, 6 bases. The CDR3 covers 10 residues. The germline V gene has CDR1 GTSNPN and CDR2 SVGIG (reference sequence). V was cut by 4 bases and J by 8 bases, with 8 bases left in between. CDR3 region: CAWTGVGYTF. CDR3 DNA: TGTGCCTGGACAGGGGTCGGCTACACCTTC.

Here the CDR3 DNA reads TGTGCCAGCAGCCCTACCGCGACGGTGGGAAGGACAGATACGCAGTATTTT. Residues: CASSPTATVGRTDTQYF. This sequence joins TRBV11-2 and TRBJ2-3; D is ambiguous. V lost 5 bases, J lost 3 bases, and 21 bases lay in between. From germline, CDR1 is SGHAT and CDR2 FQNNGV. The CDR3 length is 17 residues.

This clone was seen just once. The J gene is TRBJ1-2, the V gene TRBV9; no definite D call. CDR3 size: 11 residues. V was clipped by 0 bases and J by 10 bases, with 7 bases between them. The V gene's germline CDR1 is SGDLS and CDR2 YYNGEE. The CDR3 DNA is TGTGCCAGCAGCGTAGGAACCGCCTACACCTTC. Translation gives CASSVGTAYTF.